This T cell receptor beta chain was captured in a study of cytomegalovirus exposure and HLA in healthy donors. Broader study findings: Accurate predictions that matched the HLA-A and HLA-B alleles of most subjects were reportedly made from TCR beta sequences. Sequencing likely caused a cluster of highly shared sequence variants. Earlier results showed most TCR beta V segments being productive about 87% or about 30% of the time.

With 60 Vbeta and 13 Jbeta primers, the PCR was carried out. Assay used: immunoSEQ multiplex PCR; TCRdb lists only in-frame clones, some missing. The sample carries 85,000 to 130,000 clones, roughly four fifths recorded once. There are 12 residues in the CDR3. Germline trimming cut 8 bases from V and 4 bases from J; bases unmatched to any gene: 2. Germline values: CDR1 WNHNN, CDR2 SYGVQD (reference sequence). As to this clone: The target antigen is unknown.

The sequencing input was PBMCs. The sequence derives from a male donor in good health and CMV-seropositive. The chain has TRBV10-1 and TRBJ2-1, with TRBD1 matching 7 bases. The CDR3 DNA sequence: TGCGCCAGCGGGGGACAGTACAATGAGCAGTTCTTC. Translated: CASGGQYNEQFF.